Listed below are T cell receptor beta chains from one sample, sequenced in a study of technical replicates of blood from a few donors. Sequenced by immunoSEQ multiplex PCR; TCRdb stores in-frame clones only, minus some. The repertoire holds about 34,000 clones, with more than 80% as singletons. Sequences were obtained from PBMCs. These receptors came from a human donor in good health. Some clones in this sample may be carry-over from other donors' samples. Each CDR3 is given with its conserved first and last residue. The D gene is left open where the match is weak. Size tells how often a clone was seen (once, few, many) or the class of an expanded clone, and some rows leave it out.

v_gene,d_gene,j_gene,abundance,CDR3aa,CDR3nt
TRBV2,NA,TRBJ1-2,NA,CASRGGYNYGYTF,TGTGCCAGCAGGGGAGGGTACAACTATGGCTACACCTTC
TRBV6-5,NA,TRBJ1-4,NA,CASSYTVNEKLFF,TGTGCCAGCAGTTACACAGTTAATGAAAAACTGTTTTTT
TRBV30,NA,TRBJ1-1,once,CAWSAQENTEAFF,TGTGCCTGGAGTGCACAGGAGAACACTGAAGCTTTCTTT
TRBV4-3,NA,TRBJ1-2,NA,CASSQGEGVDYGYTF,TGCGCCAGCAGCCAAGGGGAGGGGGTCGACTATGGCTACACCTTC
TRBV9,TRBD2,TRBJ2-3,NA,CASSVVASGGNTDTQYF,TGTGCCAGCAGCGTAGTAGCTAGCGGGGGGAACACAGATACGCAGTATTTT
TRBV4-2,TRBD1,TRBJ1-4,NA,CASSQDSGTGGEKLFF,TGTGCCAGCAGCCAAGATAGCGGGACAGGGGGGGAAAAACTGTTTTTT
TRBV5-1,TRBD1,TRBJ2-5,NA,CASSLGQGLQETQYF,TGCGCCAGCAGCTTGGGACAGGGCCTCCAAGAGACCCAGTACTTC
TRBV6-4,TRBD1,TRBJ2-1,NA,CASSGGGEGNEQFF,TGTGCCAGCAGTGGAGGGGGCGAAGGCAATGAGCAGTTCTTC
TRBV5-4,TRBD1,TRBJ2-2,NA,CASSRIGTVTGELFF,TGTGCCAGTAGCCGCATCGGGACAGTAACCGGGGAGCTGTTTTTT
TRBV9,NA,TRBJ1-1,NA,CASSSVGSGGAEAFF,TGTGCCAGCAGCTCTGTCGGGAGCGGGGGCGCTGAAGCTTTCTTT